Here is one T cell receptor (beta chain) with its context. The antigen is not known. This sample was included in a study of T cell responses to AZD1222 COVID-19 vaccine. General study findings and limits: Just 6 or 7 people given AZD1222 tested seropositive at baseline. White British donors predominated, females outnumbered males, and clonal diversity was possibly underestimated. Nearly half of unique spike-specific TCRs reportedly avoided B.1.351 and B.1.1.7 mutated regions.

Timing groups of about 4 and about 12 weeks for second doses were pooled. Method: immunoSEQ multiplex PCR; TCRdb's copy keeps in-frame clones and lacks some. The sample includes fewer than 180,000 clones, roughly nine tenths of them seen just once. The TCR sequence derives from an adult who received the AZD1222 COVID-19 vaccine. The sample in question was peripheral blood, obtained 28 days after the second AZD1222 dose.

CDR3 DNA sequence: TGTGCCAGCAGCCAATCCCTGCGGGAGGTCTCCTACAATGAGCAGTTCTTC. The encoded protein is CASSQSLREVSYNEQFF. The chain is built from TRBV3-1 (or the pseudogene TRBV3-2) and TRBJ2-1; 8 positions match TRBD2. Germline V gives CDR1 LGHDT, CDR2 YNNKEL (reference sequence). J lost 0 bases, V lost 2 bases, and 6 bases had no gene match. This CDR3 is 17 amino acids long.